This T cell receptor (beta chain) was documented in a study of tumor and adjacent non-tumor tissue in lung cancer. Three rounds of nested PCR, following a modified ARM-PCR protocol, produced the TCRbeta library. TCRdb ran MiXCR on the multiplex PCR reads and lists one entry per CDR3 protein. The sample lists approximately 82,000 distinct CDR3 sequences; more than 65% were seen once. This clonotype has only one observation. This sample's RNA came from whole unsorted tissue. This non-tumor lung sample came from over 3 cm beyond the tumor edge. Germline V gives CDR1 MGHRA, CDR2 YSYEKL. The CDR3 has 20 amino acids.

The sequenced sample consisted of distant non-tumor lung tissue. This receptor was obtained from a man aged 70-80 years with non-small cell lung cancer. The chain couples TRBV4-1 to TRBJ2-2, with 11 positions matching TRBD2. As DNA, the CDR3 is TGCATCAGCAGAGCAAGAGGGTCTAGCGGGGGGCCGCGGGGAATCGGGGAGCTGTTTTTT. It specifies CISRARGSSGGPRGIGELFF.